The present entry profiles one T cell receptor (beta chain) with its context. The antigen remains undetermined. Rearranged V-D-J TRB sequences were amplified with a mixed TRB-A/B primer pool. Each CDR3 protein is one row after TCRdb ran MiXCR on the multiplex PCR reads. This sample has about 11,000 distinct CDR3 sequences; about 31% occur once, and the top ten carry 15% to 20%. The entry originates in a study of T cell repertoires in aging, cancer and after chemotherapy. Study context: Repeat sampling of healthy donors over several months to years showed clear clonal overlap. Roughly 8.8 million TCR reads made up the full dataset.

Germline V lookup: CDR1 LNHDA, CDR2 SQIVND (reference sequence). CDR3 length: 11 amino acids. The V gene lost 2 bases and the J gene lost 10 bases, with 8 bases spanning the gap. General observations from the study: Untreated cancer patients had significantly lower blood TCR diversity than age-matched healthy donors. In each cancer cohort, median generation probability increased across chemotherapy, suggesting thymic output rebounded.

Amplification of TCR beta used genomic DNA extracted from peripheral blood. Input material: blood. The genes are TRBV19 and TRBJ1-1; maybe TRBD1 (5 bases). The sequence came from a human donor in good health. The donor label of this sample is uncertain. CDR3 sequence reads: CASSIRGGAFF. CDR3 DNA: TGTGCCAGTAGTATAAGGGGCGGAGCTTTCTTT.